These 30 T cell receptor beta chains originate from one sample sequenced in a study of blood T cell repertoires in COVID-19. Clones were read by immunoSEQ multiplex PCR, and TCRdb kept only the in-frame ones, dropping some. The data show roughly 70,000 clones, 80% to 90% seen once. The sequenced material came from peripheral blood. The source of these receptors is a woman of 80 years or more with active COVID-19.

The chain uses TRBV7-2 and TRBJ2-5; 11 bases map to TRBD1. V lost 4 bases to trimming and J lost 0 bases; unmatched junction nucleotides: 4. The CDR3 extends over 16 amino acids. Per the germline V gene, CDR1 is SGHTA and CDR2 is FQGNSA. CDR3 sequence: CASSSRTGGYQETQYF. CDR3 coding DNA: TGTGCCAGCAGCTCCCGGACAGGGGGCTACCAAGAGACCCAGTACTTC.

This chain connects TRBV7-9 to TRBJ2-7, with TRBD1 matching over 7 bases. V was clipped by 5 bases and J by 3 bases; unmatched bases: 7. CDR3 length: 14 amino acids. From germline, CDR1 is SEHNR and CDR2 FQNEAQ (reference sequence). For the CDR3, the DNA is TGTGCCAGCAGCCCTTTCGGGACAGACTACGAGCAGTACTTC. This gives the protein CASSPFGTDYEQYF.

This chain connects TRBV6-2 or TRBV6-3 to TRBJ2-1, with 9 bases fitting TRBD1. The ends lost 0 bases at V and 2 bases at J; junction bases unmatched: 2. The CDR3 extends over 16 amino acids. Germline lookup yields CDR1 MNHEY and CDR2 SVGEGT. In DNA, the CDR3 is TGTGCCAGCAGTTACTCAACAGGGGGCCCCTACAATGAGCAGTTCTTC. It translates to CASSYSTGGPYNEQFF.

This clone was detected a few times. The V gene is TRBV28, the J gene TRBJ1-5, with D maybe TRBD1 (6 bases). Germline CDR1 reads MDHEN; CDR2 reads SYDVKM. CDR3 size: 19 residues. Trimming left V 4 bases short and J 0 bases short, with 22 bases between. The CDR3 coding sequence is TGTGCCAGCAGTTCGGCGACAGGTCGGTGGTATAATAGCAATCAGCCCCAGCATTTT. It is translated as CASSSATGRWYNSNQPQHF.

This rearrangement joins TRBV7-8 to TRBJ2-5, with unresolved D. The CDR3 runs to 11 residues. V was pared by 5 bases and J by 4 bases, with 5 bases between. Germline CDR1 SGHVS, CDR2 FQNEAQ. The DNA for the CDR3 is TGTGCCAGCAGCGGCCCAGAGACCCAGTACTTC. Amino acids: CASSGPETQYF. The complete variable domain, with remaining parts taken from reference TRBV7-8 and TRBJ2-5, reads GAGVSQSPRYKVAKRGQDVALRCDPISGHVSLFWYQQALGQGPEFLTYFQNEAQLDKSGLPSDRFFAERPEGSVSTLKIQRTQQEDSAVYLCASSGPETQYFGPGTRLLVL.

The V call is TRBV2, the J call TRBJ1-3; D not certain. V lost 5 bases and J lost 0, with 11 bases in between. Germline assignment: CDR1 SNHLY and CDR2 FYNNEI. There are 15 residues in the CDR3. This CDR3 is CASSPGLNSGNTIYF. In DNA form, the CDR3 reads TGTGCCAGCAGTCCTGGACTGAACTCTGGAAACACCATATATTTT.

The V gene is TRBV19, the J gene TRBJ1-5; the match to TRBD1 covers 8 bases. The CDR3 sequence is 14 residues long. CDR1 LNHDA and CDR2 SQIVND come from the germline V gene (reference sequence). After removal of 6 bases from V and 5 bases from J, the junction contained 6 bases not matched to a gene. CDR3 coding DNA: TGTGCCAGTAGGGGGACAGGCGGGGATCAGCCCCAGCATTTT. Translating it yields CASRGTGGDQPQHF.

The chain combines TRBV28 with TRBJ2-7; no firm D call. The CDR3 has 14 amino acids. Germline CDR1 reads MDHEN; CDR2 reads SYDVKM. The germline V and J ends were trimmed by 2 bases and 7 bases, with 15 bases remaining between them. The CDR3 spells CASSLDRRPTEQYF. CDR3 DNA sequence: TGTGCCAGCAGTTTAGATCGCAGGCCAACAGAGCAGTACTTC.

The rearrangement links TRBV19 to TRBJ1-1; no reliable D call. Germline loops: CDR1 LNHDA, CDR2 SQIVND (reference sequence). The CDR3 contains 13 residues. Deletions cut 6 bases from V and 0 bases from J, with 8 bases between. In DNA form, the CDR3 reads TGTGCCAGTAGGACACCGATGAACACTGAAGCTTTCTTT. Amino acid sequence: CASRTPMNTEAFF.

J is TRBJ2-7 and V is TRBV6-5; TRBD2 matches at 7 bases. The CDR3 is 14 amino acids. Per germline, CDR1 MNHEY and CDR2 SVGAGI. Trimming at V came to 6 bases and at J to 8 bases, leaving 13 bases not matched to a gene. In nucleotides, the CDR3 is TGTGCCAGCAGCCCGAACCAGCGGGGCAATAAGCAGTACTTC. Its translation is CASSPNQRGNKQYF.

This sequence joins TRBV7-2 and TRBJ2-7, with TRBD2 identical over 7 bases. With 5 bases clipped from V and 6 bases from J, the junction kept 4 bases outside the gene matches. CDR1 and CDR2 (germline): SGHTA, FQGNSA. The CDR3 covers 12 residues. The CDR3 DNA is TGTGCCAGCAGCCGGGGGGTAGGCGAGCAGTACTTC. Translation gives CASSRGVGEQYF.

The rearrangement joins TRBV3-1 (or the pseudogene TRBV3-2) to TRBJ2-1; 8 bases fit TRBD2. There are 18 residues in the CDR3. The J segment lost 4 bases and the V segment lost 2 bases, leaving 13 bases of the junction unmatched. The germline V gene has CDR1 LGHDT and CDR2 YNNKEL (reference sequence). CDR3 sequence (DNA): TGTGCCAGCAGCCAATTGCGGGGGGCCATCGAAGGGTACAATGAGCAGTTCTTC. Amino acids: CASSQLRGAIEGYNEQFF.

The chain uses TRBV12-3 or TRBV12-4 and TRBJ2-7, with 7 bases lining up with TRBD2. The CDR3 length is 13 residues. V shed 10 bases and J 5 bases; nucleotides not matched to a gene: 11. CDR3 region: CATTRQGGHEQYF. CDR3 nucleotides: TGTGCCACCACCCGGCAGGGAGGGCACGAGCAGTACTTC.

The rearrangement links TRBV28 to TRBJ1-6; 9 bases align to TRBD1. V was pared by 6 bases and J by 13 bases, with 16 bases of the junction left unmatched. This CDR3 is 16 amino acids long. Germline CDR1 is MDHEN and CDR2 is SYDVKM. CDR3 amino acids: CASSRLTGTGTTPLHF. CDR3 in DNA: TGTGCCAGCAGCCGACTTACCGGGACAGGGACTACCCCCCTCCACTTT.

This clone appeared once. V is TRBV18 and J is TRBJ2-7; 10 positions match TRBD2. J lost 0 bases, V lost 1 base, and 3 bases had no gene match. The CDR3 loop spans 16 amino acids. Germline V gene lookup returns CDR1 KGHSH and CDR2 LQKENI. CDR3 loop: CASSPQLAGTSYEQYF. The CDR3 DNA reads TGTGCCAGCTCACCACAACTAGCGGGGACCTCCTACGAGCAGTACTTC.

The V and J genes are TRBV5-4 and TRBJ2-7; 11 nucleotides line up with TRBD1. Germline lookup yields CDR1 SGHNT and CDR2 YYREEE (reference sequence). V lost 6 bases to trimming and J lost 7 bases; unmatched junction nucleotides: 6. The CDR3 spans 13 residues. The CDR3 loop is CASTRDRGEEQYF. The DNA for the CDR3 is TGTGCCAGCACCCGGGACAGGGGGGAAGAGCAGTACTTC.

V usage is TRBV10-2 and J usage is TRBJ2-7, with D possibly TRBD1 on 6 matching bases. This CDR3 region has 13 residues. Germline CDR1 WSHSY, CDR2 SAAADI. V gave up 7 bases and J gave up 5 bases, with 15 bases separating them. In DNA form, the CDR3 reads TGCGCCAGCACCAGGGGCCGCGGCCACGAGCAGTACTTC. This sequence encodes CASTRGRGHEQYF.

V gene TRBV28 combines with J gene TRBJ1-5; 7 bases align to TRBD1. V dropped 1 base and J dropped 5; count of bases not matched to a gene: 11. Germline CDR1 MDHEN, CDR2 SYDVKM. There are 17 residues in the CDR3. DNA of the CDR3: TGTGCCAGCAGTTTATCCGGTCGGGACAGAAATTATCAGCCCCAGCATTTT. Translation gives CASSLSGRDRNYQPQHF.

The rearrangement joins TRBV7-3 to TRBJ2-3; TRBD2 aligns across 11 bases. Per germline, CDR1 SGHTA and CDR2 FQGTGA. This CDR3 has 13 residues. Trimming removed 3 bases from V and 10 bases from J; junction bases left unmatched: 3. DNA for the CDR3: TGTGCCAGCAGCTTGACTAGCGGGACGGCGCAGTATTTT. Amino acids: CASSLTSGTAQYF.

The V and J genes are TRBV19 and TRBJ2-2, with 9 bases fitting TRBD2. Germline CDR1 LNHDA, CDR2 SQIVND (reference sequence). After removal of 1 base from V and 6 bases from J, the junction contained 6 bases not matched to a gene. The CDR3 extends over 16 amino acids. This chain's CDR3 is CASSIGGSGSSGELFF. The CDR3 DNA reads as TGTGCCAGTAGTATAGGGGGTAGCGGGAGTTCCGGGGAGCTGTTTTTT. Full variable domain (remainder filled in from reference TRBV19 and TRBJ2-2): DGGITQSPKYLFRKEGQNVTLSCEQNLNHDAMYWYRQDPGQGLRLIYYSQIVNDFQKGDIAEGYSVSREKKESFPLTVTSAQKNPTAFYLCASSIGGSGSSGELFFGEGSRLTVL.

The rearrangement links TRBV6-5 to TRBJ2-7, with D perhaps TRBD2 (5 bases). Germline lookup yields CDR1 MNHEY and CDR2 SVGAGI. CDR3 size: 14 residues. Between the trimmed V and J ends, which lost 6 bases and 1 base, there was a span of 13 bases. CDR3 nucleotides: TGTGCCAGCAGAGACCACGGAGGTTCCTACGAGCAGTACTTC. Translated: CASRDHGGSYEQYF.

The chain is built from TRBV28 and TRBJ2-3, with TRBD2 matching 16 bases. Germline CDR1 is MDHEN and CDR2 is SYDVKM. Trimming at V came to 10 bases and at J to 1 base, leaving 8 bases not matched to a gene. CDR3 length: 17 residues. The DNA for the CDR3 is TGTGCCATCGGCGGGACTAGCGGGAGGGTAGGCACAGATACGCAGTATTTT. It is translated as CAIGGTSGRVGTDTQYF.

V and J are TRBV5-6 and TRBJ2-5; 9 bases agree with TRBD1. CDR1 is SGHDT and CDR2 is YYEEEE in the germline V gene. This CDR3 is 14 amino acids long. V gave up 2 bases and J gave up 5 bases; unmatched junction bases: 4. The CDR3 here is CASSLTGGWETQYF. DNA of the CDR3: TGTGCCAGCAGCTTAACAGGGGGCTGGGAGACCCAGTACTTC.

The chain joins TRBV9 to TRBJ2-1; possibly TRBD1 for D (6 bases). The germline V and J ends were trimmed by 7 bases and 4 bases, with 12 bases remaining between them. Germline lookup yields CDR1 SGDLS and CDR2 YYNGEE. This CDR3 has 13 amino acids. The CDR3 reads CASGDTGYNEQFF. CDR3 nucleotide sequence: TGTGCCAGCGGGGACACAGGATACAATGAGCAGTTCTTC. Filled out from reference TRBV9 and TRBJ2-1, the complete variable domain reads DSGVTQTPKHLITATGQRVTLRCSPRSGDLSVYWYQQSLDQGLQFLIQYYNGEERAKGNILERFSAQQFPDLHSELNLSSLELGDSALYFCASGDTGYNEQFFGPGTRLTVL.

CDR3 protein: CASLGGLAMGETQYF. As DNA, the CDR3 is TGTGCCAGTTTGGGAGGGCTAGCGATGGGAGAGACCCAGTACTTC. The genes are TRBV6-5 and TRBJ2-5; 7 bases agree with TRBD2. J lost 4 bases, V lost 9 bases, and 14 bases had no gene match. The germline V gene encodes CDR1 MNHEY and CDR2 SVGAGI. The CDR3 totals 15 residues.

This chain uses TRBV9 with TRBJ2-2; D is uncertain. Germline V lookup: CDR1 SGDLS, CDR2 YYNGEE. Trimming took 4 bases from V and 6 from J, leaving 10 bases between them. This CDR3 contains 13 residues. This CDR3 reads CASSLYLAGELFF. The CDR3 nucleotides are TGTGCCAGCAGCCTATACTTGGCCGGGGAGCTGTTTTTT. The variable domain in full, completed from reference TRBV9 and TRBJ2-2, reads DSGVTQTPKHLITATGQRVTLRCSPRSGDLSVYWYQQSLDQGLQFLIQYYNGEERAKGNILERFSAQQFPDLHSELNLSSLELGDSALYFCASSLYLAGELFFGEGSRLTVL.

The chain employs TRBV4-3 and TRBJ1-4; a weak D match, TRBD1 (5 bases). Per the germline V gene, CDR1 is LGHNA and CDR2 is YSLEER. This CDR3 is 16 amino acids long. Trimming stripped 3 bases from V and 0 bases from J, with 11 bases between. CDR3 DNA: TGCGCCAGCAGCCAGGGACTGTCCGCAACTAATGAAAAACTGTTTTTT. Protein sequence: CASSQGLSATNEKLFF.

This chain joins TRBV18 and TRBJ2-1; 11 bases agree with TRBD1. There are 14 residues in the CDR3. The germline CDR1 and CDR2 sequences are KGHSH and LQKENI. V trimming: 6 bases; J trimming: 6 bases; junction bases outside the gene matches: 4. CDR3 sequence reads: CASSLGTGGNEQFF. The CDR3 region has the DNA TGTGCCAGCTCCCTAGGGACAGGGGGCAATGAGCAGTTCTTC.

This chain uses TRBV6-5 with TRBJ2-3; 9 bases agree with TRBD1. With V trimmed by 2 bases and J by 5 bases, 5 bases remained unmatched. Per germline, CDR1 MNHEY and CDR2 SVGAGI. CDR3 length: 15 residues. In nucleotides, the CDR3 is TGTGCCAGCAGTTACGGGGACAGGGCCTTAGATACGCAGTATTTT. It translates to CASSYGDRALDTQYF.

This clone was picked up one time. This chain uses TRBV19 with TRBJ2-1, with 7 bases matching TRBD1. Germline lookup yields CDR1 LNHDA and CDR2 SQIVND (reference sequence). CDR3 size: 14 residues. With 8 bases clipped from V and 0 bases from J, the junction kept 4 bases outside the gene matches. CDR3 bases: TGTGCCAGTTCCACAGGGGACTCCTACAATGAGCAGTTCTTC. This sequence encodes CASSTGDSYNEQFF.